This T cell receptor (beta chain) was retrieved from a study of blood T cells in healthy people across ages. With each sample, at least 6 micrograms of total RNA were extracted. The CDR3 spans 12 residues. CDR1 is SQVTM and CDR2 is ANQGSEA in the germline V gene. Study-wide results and limits: It was not known whether donors were CMV positive (a possible confounder of expanded clonotype changes).

Combining a sample-barcoded 5' primer with a J-beta primer mix, a second PCR ran for roughly 6 to 12 cycles. MiXCR was run by TCRdb on the 5' RACE reads, yielding one entry per CDR3 protein. The table shows 1.5 million to 1.9 million distinct CDR3 sequences, with approximately 43% occurring only once. The table lists this clonotype with a few counts. Its specificity is unknown. The chain carries TRBV29-1 and TRBJ2-7, with D perhaps given as TRBD1 or TRBD2 (5 bases each). The closer fit of TRBJ2-5 to the DNA end suggests the J call may be wrong. The origin of this receptor is a woman under 30 in good health. Sequenced: blood. In DNA form, the CDR3 reads TGCAGCGGGGGCGAGTTTGGGGGGACCCAGTACTTC. Protein sequence: CSGGEFGGTQYF.